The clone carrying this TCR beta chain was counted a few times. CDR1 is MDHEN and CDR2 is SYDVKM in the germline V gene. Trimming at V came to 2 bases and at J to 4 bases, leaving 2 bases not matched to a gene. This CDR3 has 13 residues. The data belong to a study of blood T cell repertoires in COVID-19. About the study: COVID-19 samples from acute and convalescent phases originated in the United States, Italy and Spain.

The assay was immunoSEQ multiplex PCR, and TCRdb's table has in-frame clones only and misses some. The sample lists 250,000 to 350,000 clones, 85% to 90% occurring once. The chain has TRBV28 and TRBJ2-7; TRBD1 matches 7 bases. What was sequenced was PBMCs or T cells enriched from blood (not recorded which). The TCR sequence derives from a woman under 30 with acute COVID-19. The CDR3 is CASSLRGLYEQYF. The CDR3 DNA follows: TGTGCCAGCAGTTTAAGGGGGCTGTACGAGCAGTACTTC.